These 21 T cell receptor beta chains originate from one sample sequenced in a study of cytomegalovirus exposure and HLA in healthy donors. Researchers ran the PCR with 60 Vbeta and 13 Jbeta primers. TCRdb's table, derived via immunoSEQ multiplex PCR, lists solely in-frame clones and lacks some. The sample contains roughly 250,000 clones, 80% of which appear only once. The sample taken for sequencing was PBMCs. The receptors here all came from a girl aged 2 to 10 in good health and CMV-seronegative.

The chain uses TRBV5-6 and TRBJ2-7; 7 nucleotides match TRBD1. V shed 4 bases and J 3 bases; nucleotides not matched to a gene: 10. Looked up from germline, CDR1 is SGHDT and CDR2 is YYEEEE. CDR3 length: 15 amino acids. CDR3 sequence (DNA): TGTGCCAGCAGCCCCGGTCCAGGGGGAAACTACGAGCAGTACTTC. Translating gives CASSPGPGGNYEQYF.

The chain joins TRBV5-1 to TRBJ1-1, with D possibly TRBD1 on 5 matching bases. The ends were cut back, 2 bases at V and 1 base at J, with 15 bases in the middle. CDR1 and CDR2 from the germline V gene are SGHRS and YFSETQ. The CDR3 spans 16 residues. For the CDR3, the DNA is TGCGCCAGCAGCTTCCGGCCCAGGGCTGAGAACACTGAAGCTTTCTTT. Translated, it gives CASSFRPRAENTEAFF.

The count of this clone is one. The rearrangement uses TRBV6-5 and TRBJ1-4; tentative D call: TRBD1 (5 bases). The CDR3 has 15 residues. The ends were cut back, 2 bases at V and 8 bases at J, with 15 bases in the middle. Germline loops: CDR1 MNHEY, CDR2 SVGAGI. CDR3 bases: TGTGCCAGCAGTTACAGTGGGGCCCGCGAGGAAAAACTGTTTTTT. Residues: CASSYSGAREEKLFF.

This chain connects TRBV25-1 to TRBJ2-2, with a weak D call TRBD2 (6 bases). The V and J ends lost 6 bases and 0 bases respectively, with 11 bases between them. In germline, CDR1 is MGHDK, CDR2 SYGVNS. The CDR3 length is 15 residues. CDR3 region: CASRNSGANTGELFF. CDR3 in DNA: TGTGCCAGCAGAAATAGCGGCGCGAACACCGGGGAGCTGTTTTTT.

The chain has TRBV29-1 and TRBJ2-3; 9 bases are shared with TRBD2. The germline V gene has CDR1 SQVTM and CDR2 ANQGSEA. This CDR3 comprises 14 residues. J was trimmed by 0 bases and V by 4 bases; bases with no gene match: 2. CDR3 in amino acids: CSVGAGGSTDTQYF. As DNA, the CDR3 is TGCAGCGTTGGGGCGGGGGGGAGCACAGATACGCAGTATTTT.

The rearrangement links TRBV5-1 to TRBJ1-4, with D possibly TRBD1 on 5 matching bases. Germline V gene data show CDR1 as SGHRS and CDR2 as YFSETQ. V was pared by 0 bases and J by 7 bases, with 10 bases between. The CDR3 runs 14 residues. CDR3 loop: CASSLADGGEKLFF. Here the CDR3 DNA reads TGCGCCAGCAGCTTGGCCGACGGGGGTGAAAAACTGTTTTTT.

The chain combines TRBV13 with TRBJ1-5; the match to TRBD1 covers 7 bases. Looked up from germline, CDR1 is PRHDT and CDR2 is FYEKMQ (reference sequence). The V and J ends lost 3 bases and 6 bases, in that order; junction bases with no gene match: 2. The length of the CDR3 is 13 residues. In DNA, the CDR3 is TGTGCCAGCAGCTTCAAGGGGGCTCAGCCCCAGCATTTT. It translates to CASSFKGAQPQHF.

This chain connects TRBV10-2 to TRBJ2-2; possible D gene TRBD2, 5 bases. Trimming cost V 6 bases and J 4 bases, with 15 bases left between them. The CDR3 totals 15 residues. The germline gives CDR1 WSHSY, CDR2 SAAADI. The CDR3: CASRDPGGVTGELFF. DNA for the CDR3: TGCGCCAGCAGGGACCCAGGAGGAGTCACCGGGGAGCTGTTTTTT.

The V and J genes are TRBV28 and TRBJ2-7; D possibly corresponds to TRBD2 (5 bases). The CDR3 length is 13 residues. V was shortened by 7 bases and J by 3 bases, with 13 bases between the two germline ends. Germline V gene data show CDR1 as MDHEN and CDR2 as SYDVKM. CDR3 loop: CASNELDYYEQYF. CDR3 DNA: TGTGCCAGCAATGAACTAGACTACTACGAGCAGTACTTC.

The V gene is TRBV5-1, the J gene TRBJ2-3; TRBD2 aligns across 8 bases. Germline trimming cut 1 base from V and 5 bases from J; bases unmatched to any gene: 9. This CDR3 spans 16 amino acids. The germline V gene encodes CDR1 SGHRS and CDR2 YFSETQ. CDR3 DNA: TGCGCCAGCAGCTTGTTCCTGCGGGAGGTGGTAGATACGCAGTATTTT. Encoded protein: CASSLFLREVVDTQYF. The full variable domain, its missing parts supplied by reference TRBV5-1 and TRBJ2-3, is KAGVTQTPRYLIKTRGQQVTLSCSPISGHRSVSWYQQTPGQGLQFLFEYFSETQRNKGNFPGRFSGRQFSNSRSEMNVSTLELGDSALYLCASSLFLREVVDTQYFGPGTRLTVL.

The chain is built from TRBV6-1 and TRBJ1-6; TRBD1 aligns across 7 bases. The germline V gene encodes CDR1 MNHNS and CDR2 SASEGT. The CDR3 loop spans 15 amino acids. Losses at the gene ends were 7 bases for V and 5 bases for J; bases not matched to a gene: 8. CDR3 residues: CASTLRGTDNSPLHF. The DNA for the CDR3 is TGTGCCAGCACCCTTCGAGGGACAGATAATTCACCCCTCCACTTT.

The chain has TRBV2 and TRBJ2-5; D ambiguous. Gene TRBJ2-7 matches the end of the DNA better, so the J call may be wrong. The CDR3 is made up of 13 amino acids. From germline, CDR1 is SNHLY and CDR2 FYNNEI. The CDR3 spells CASSPYRDYEQYF. The CDR3 DNA follows: TGTGCCAGCAGTCCCTACAGAGACTACGAGCAGTACTTC.

The chain has TRBV11-2 and TRBJ2-5; 11 nucleotides line up with TRBD2. The CDR3 has 15 residues. Germline V gene sequence: CDR1 SGHAT, CDR2 FQNNGV. With 3 bases clipped from V and 1 base from J, the junction kept 1 base outside the gene matches. The CDR3 loop reads CASSFGTSGQETQYF. Written as DNA, the CDR3 is TGTGCCAGCAGCTTCGGGACTAGCGGCCAAGAGACCCAGTACTTC.

The CDR3 protein is CASSSRGYEQYF. DNA for the CDR3: TGTGCCAGCAGCTCCCGCGGATACGAGCAGTACTTC. The rearrangement uses TRBV5-8 and TRBJ2-7; unclear D gene. Per the germline V gene, CDR1 is SGHTS and CDR2 is YDEGEE. V lost 3 bases to trimming and J lost 4 bases, with 8 bases between them. The CDR3 loop spans 12 amino acids.

J is TRBJ2-7 and V is TRBV4-1, with a tentative D call TRBD1 (5 bases). Germline assignment: CDR1 MGHRA and CDR2 YSYEKL. CDR3 size: 15 residues. V lost 3 bases and J lost 5, with 17 bases in between. The CDR3 DNA reads as TGCGCCAGCAGCCAGCGGTCGGCAGGGAATGACGAGCAGTACTTC. This encodes CASSQRSAGNDEQYF.

This clone has a handful of counts. V and J are TRBV29-1 and TRBJ1-1; D call uncertain. V dropped 2 bases and J dropped 4 bases, with 14 bases sitting between them. CDR3 length: 14 amino acids. Germline CDR1 and CDR2: SQVTM and ANQGSEA. The CDR3 DNA is TGCAGCGTTGAACGGTTGCAGACGGGCACTGAAGCTTTCTTT. Protein sequence: CSVERLQTGTEAFF.

The chain has TRBV2 and TRBJ2-3; the match to TRBD2 covers 7 bases. V lost 4 bases, J lost 6 bases, and 10 bases stayed unmatched. The CDR3 extends over 15 amino acids. CDR1 and CDR2 from the germline V gene are SNHLY and FYNNEI. The CDR3 DNA sequence: TGTGCCAGCAGTGCTCGTGGCGGGGGATTTGATACGCAGTATTTT. Protein product: CASSARGGGFDTQYF.

The table lists this clone with a few counts. The chain has TRBV5-5 and TRBJ1-2; TRBD1 might be the D (5 bases). Germline CDR1 and CDR2: SGHKS and YYEKEE (reference sequence). Trimming took 4 bases from V and 0 from J, leaving 13 bases between them. The CDR3 has 15 residues. The CDR3: CASSPRRQPNYGYTF. CDR3 nucleotides: TGTGCCAGCAGCCCCCGACGACAGCCTAACTATGGCTACACCTTC. The full variable domain, rest sourced from reference TRBV5-5 and TRBJ1-2, is DAGVTQSPTHLIKTRGQQVTLRCSPISGHKSVSWYQQVLGQGPQFIFQYYEKEERGRGNFPDRFSARQFPNYSSELNVNALLLGDSALYLCASSPRRQPNYGYTFGSGTRLTVV.

The chain joins TRBV7-9 to TRBJ2-5; a weak D match, TRBD2 (5 bases). Judging by the DNA end, TRBJ2-7 fits better; the J call may be wrong. Germline CDR1 reads SEHNR; CDR2 reads FQNEAQ (reference sequence). The CDR3 loop spans 14 amino acids. The CDR3 sequence: CASSPWTGGSEQYF. In DNA form, the CDR3 reads TGTGCCAGCAGCCCTTGGACTGGTGGGTCCGAGCAGTACTTC.

V is TRBV5-5 and J is TRBJ1-4; TRBD1 agrees at 7 bases. V was pared by 4 bases and J by 0 bases, with 12 bases of the junction left unmatched. CDR3 length: 18 amino acids. Germline CDR1 and CDR2: SGHKS and YYEKEE (reference sequence). The CDR3 sequence: CASSRLTGRFATNEKLFF. The CDR3 nucleotides read TGTGCCAGCAGCCGCCTGACAGGGCGCTTTGCAACTAATGAAAAACTGTTTTTT.

The chain joins TRBV4-1 to TRBJ1-1, with D unresolved. V dropped 1 base and J dropped 2 bases, with 11 bases sitting between them. Germline CDR1 MGHRA, CDR2 YSYEKL. The CDR3 runs to 15 residues. CDR3 DNA sequence: TGCGCCAGCAGCCAAGGAGGAAACTTTAACACTGAAGCTTTCTTT. Amino acids: CASSQGGNFNTEAFF.